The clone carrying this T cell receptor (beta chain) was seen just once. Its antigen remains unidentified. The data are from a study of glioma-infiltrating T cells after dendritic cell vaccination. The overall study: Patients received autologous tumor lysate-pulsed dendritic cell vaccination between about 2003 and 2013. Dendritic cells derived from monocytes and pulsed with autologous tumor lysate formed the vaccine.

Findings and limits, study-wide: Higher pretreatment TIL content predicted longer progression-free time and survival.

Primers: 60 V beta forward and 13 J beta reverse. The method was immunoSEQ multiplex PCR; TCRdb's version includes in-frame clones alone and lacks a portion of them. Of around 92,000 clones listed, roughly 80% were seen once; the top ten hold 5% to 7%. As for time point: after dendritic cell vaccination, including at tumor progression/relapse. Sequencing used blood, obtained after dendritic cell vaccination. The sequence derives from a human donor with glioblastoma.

CDR3 in amino acids: CASSRNRGNTEAFF. CDR3 nucleotides: TGTGCCAGCAGCCGAAACAGGGGAAACACTGAAGCTTTCTTT. V usage is TRBV5-4 and J usage is TRBJ1-1, with 7 bases lining up with TRBD1. The CDR3 contains 14 residues. V shed 4 bases, J shed 2 bases, and the junction held 5 bases outside the gene matches. The germline gives CDR1 SGHNT, CDR2 YYREEE (reference sequence). The complete variable domain, with remaining parts taken from reference TRBV5-4 and TRBJ1-1, reads ETGVTQSPTHLIKTRGQQVTLRCSSQSGHNTVSWYQQALGQGPQFIFQYYREEENGRGNFPPRFSGLQFPNYSSELNVNALELDDSALYLCASSRNRGNTEAFFGQGTRLTVV.